Each of the 7 T cell receptor beta chains below was sequenced from the same sample in a study of T-cell reconstitution after alpha-beta-depleted transplantation in children (dated by TCRdb to the mid-2010s). The label giving this sample's treatment or condition can be read as: allogeneic hematopoietic cell transplantation with graft depleted of TCRalphabeta T cells and CD19 B cells. The library was prepared using PCR. Sequenced on an Illumina HiSeq 2500. Molecular barcoding was employed in the preparation of TCR libraries, with unique molecular identifiers being used to normalize TCRbeta repertoire quantification. TCRdb handled the public reads itself, with Q25 trimming in fastp and clone calling in MiXCR, and kept productive beta chains. Rows merge per CDR3 protein into single entries with the most common DNA and genes. The sample profile shows some 830,000 distinct CDR3 sequences; 16% of them were found once. The ten largest account for approximately 5% of the sample.

This material consisted of PBMCs, mostly from graft donor cells, taken 360 days after TCRalphabeta/CD19-depleted stem cell transplant. Every receptor here comes from a male patient younger than 18 who had a stem cell transplant for acute lymphoblastic leukemia, so the T cells may come from the graft donor.

This chain uses TRBV30 with TRBJ2-1; 7 positions match TRBD2. Losses at the gene ends were 0 bases for V and 10 bases for J; bases not matched to a gene: 6. From germline, CDR1 is GTSNPN and CDR2 SVGIG (reference sequence). This CDR3 has 13 residues. CDR3 region: CAWSVGGSGEQFF. The CDR3 coding sequence is TGTGCCTGGAGTGTGGGCGGGAGTGGGGAGCAGTTCTTC.

The chain combines TRBV5-1 with TRBJ2-7; TRBD2 aligns across 10 bases. The CDR3 loop spans 17 amino acids. The germline CDR1 and CDR2 sequences are SGHRS and YFSETQ. With V trimmed by 0 bases and J by 0 bases, 6 bases remained unmatched. CDR3 region: CASSLARAGGSSYEQYF. CDR3 bases: TGCGCCAGCAGCTTGGCGCGAGCGGGAGGGAGCTCCTACGAGCAGTACTTC. The whole variable domain, remainder taken from reference TRBV5-1 and TRBJ2-7, is KAGVTQTPRYLIKTRGQQVTLSCSPISGHRSVSWYQQTPGQGLQFLFEYFSETQRNKGNFPGRFSGRQFSNSRSEMNVSTLELGDSALYLCASSLARAGGSSYEQYFGPGTRLTVT.

In its sample, this clonotype was seen a few times. This chain joins TRBV12-3 or TRBV12-4 and TRBJ2-2, with 7 positions matching TRBD1. The CDR3 has 16 residues. The junction had 8 bases not matched to a gene; V was cut back by 1 base and J by 6 bases. CDR3 amino acids: CASSLGDRVLAGELFF. The CDR3 DNA is TGTGCCAGCAGTTTAGGAGACAGGGTTCTCGCCGGGGAGCTGTTTTTT.

The genes are TRBV19 and TRBJ2-1; 7 bases fit TRBD2. The trim removed 4 bases at V and 2 bases at J, leaving 5 bases unmatched. This CDR3 has 15 amino acids. CDR1 and CDR2 (germline): LNHDA, SQIVND (reference sequence). The CDR3 region has the DNA TGTGCCAGTAGTAACCAGCGGGGAGCCTACAATGAGCAGTTCTTC. Translation: CASSNQRGAYNEQFF.

This clonotype has just a few counts. This chain uses TRBV12-3 or TRBV12-4 with TRBJ1-2; D ambiguous. The CDR3 is 14 residues long. The V end was cut by 4 bases, the J end by 4 bases, with 13 bases between. CDR3 sequence: CASSSPGGGYGYTF. The DNA of the CDR3 is TGTGCCAGCAGTTCCCCGGGAGGAGGCTATGGCTACACCTTC.

This clonotype has only a few counts. V is TRBV9 and J is TRBJ2-1, with 10 bases matching TRBD2. The trim removed 4 bases at V and 12 bases at J, leaving 10 bases unmatched. This CDR3 comprises 14 residues. CDR1 is SGDLS, CDR2 YYNGEE, per germline. In DNA form, the CDR3 reads TGTGCCAGCAGCCTCCCACCAGGGACTAGCGTGCAGTTCTTC. This gives the protein CASSLPPGTSVQFF. Variable domain in full (rest from reference TRBV9 and TRBJ2-1): DSGVTQTPKHLITATGQRVTLRCSPRSGDLSVYWYQQSLDQGLQFLIQYYNGEERAKGNILERFSAQQFPDLHSELNLSSLELGDSALYFCASSLPPGTSVQFFGPGTRLTVL.

The chain combines TRBV5-1 with TRBJ2-7; TRBD1 might be the D (6 bases). The CDR3 is made up of 19 amino acids. CDR1 is SGHRS and CDR2 is YFSETQ in the germline V gene. Trimming removed 1 base at V and 1 base at J, with 24 bases between. The CDR3 region has the DNA TGCGCCAGCAGCTTGCCTAGGCTCGGCCTCGGACAGATATCCTACGAGCAGTACTTC. Encoded protein: CASSLPRLGLGQISYEQYF.